These 25 T cell receptor beta chains originate from one sample sequenced in a study of T cell repertoires in cytomegalovirus infection. TCRdb reprocessed the reads with MiXCR, giving one entry per CDR3 protein. The data show 340,000 or so distinct CDR3 sequences, approximately 25% seen once. No antigens are known for them. Sequencing was performed on cultured PBMCs, taken from culture after CMV antigen stimulation. Receptors were obtained from a human donor in good health (CMV status not recorded). Some clones in this sample may be carry-over from other donors' samples.

The rearrangement joins TRBV20-1 to TRBJ2-5; D uncertain. Germline assignment: CDR1 DFQATT and CDR2 SNEGSKA (reference sequence). V was pared by 6 bases and J by 3 bases, with 14 bases between. The length of the CDR3 is 13 residues. This CDR3 is CSAISRQEETQYF. The DNA of the CDR3 is TGCAGTGCGATCTCTCGGCAGGAAGAGACCCAGTACTTC.

This clonotype has only a few counts. The V call is TRBV11-2, the J call TRBJ2-7; D is unclear. Germline V gives CDR1 SGHAT, CDR2 FQNNGV. The germline V and J ends were trimmed by 2 bases and 12 bases, with 5 bases remaining between them. This CDR3 contains 9 residues. The CDR3 spells CASSLSGYV. DNA of the CDR3: TGTGCCAGCAGCTTATCTGGGTACGTC.

The V call is TRBV7-3, the J call TRBJ2-7; a weak D match, TRBD1 (6 bases). The CDR3 totals 13 residues. Trimming took 5 bases from V and 6 from J, leaving 14 bases between them. The V gene's germline CDR1 is SGHTA and CDR2 FQGTGA. The DNA for the CDR3 is TGTGCCAGCAGCCAAGACAGGCAAGGCGAGCAGTACTTC. Amino acid sequence: CASSQDRQGEQYF.

This clonotype was counted between two and nine times. The chain links TRBV4-1 to TRBJ2-1; 8 nucleotides agree with TRBD2. Germline CDR1 and CDR2: MGHRA and YSYEKL. Trimming cost V 0 bases and J 3 bases; bases outside gene matches: 1. The CDR3 totals 15 residues. CDR3 sequence: CASSQDLAGYNEQFF. CDR3 bases: TGCGCCAGCAGCCAAGACCTAGCGGGCTACAATGAGCAGTTCTTC.

This clonotype was picked up one time. This chain joins TRBV28 and TRBJ2-3; D might be TRBD1 (5 bases). The germline V and J ends were trimmed by 2 bases and 4 bases, with 13 bases remaining between them. The CDR3 is 15 amino acids. From germline, CDR1 is MDHEN and CDR2 SYDVKM. The CDR3 DNA reads as TGTGCCAGCAGTTTACTACAGGTTTGGGCAGATACGCAGTATTTT. It translates to CASSLLQVWADTQYF.

V usage is TRBV12-3 or TRBV12-4 and J usage is TRBJ1-1; maybe TRBD1 (6 bases). This CDR3 is built from 19 residues. V lost 4 bases, J lost 0 bases, and 24 bases lay in between. The DNA of the CDR3 is TGTGCCAGCAGTTCAGGGGAGCGGGGGAGGGTAAATCTGAACACTGAAGCTTTCTTT. The encoded protein is CASSSGERGRVNLNTEAFF.

This clonotype came up a few times. This chain connects TRBV28 to TRBJ1-2; weak D call: TRBD1 (5 bases). This CDR3 comprises 14 residues. V lost 2 bases, J lost 8 bases, and 15 bases lay in between. Germline CDR1 is MDHEN and CDR2 is SYDVKM. The CDR3 region is CASSLRNQGRGYTF. The DNA for the CDR3 is TGTGCCAGCAGTTTACGAAACCAGGGCCGAGGCTACACCTTC.

The chain combines TRBV7-2 with TRBJ2-3; 8 bases are shared with TRBD2. After removal of 5 bases from V and 0 bases from J, the junction contained 19 bases not matched to a gene. CDR1 is SGHTA and CDR2 is FQGNSA in the germline V gene. The CDR3 spans 20 residues. The CDR3 sequence: CASSPRGSGRLGYSTDTQYF. The CDR3 DNA reads as TGTGCCAGCAGCCCCCGAGGGAGCGGGAGATTGGGGTATAGCACAGATACGCAGTATTTT.

This clonotype was seen only a few times. The genes are TRBV24-1 and TRBJ2-5, with D maybe TRBD2 (5 bases). This CDR3 comprises 15 residues. The germline gives CDR1 KGHDR, CDR2 SFDVKD. Deletions cut 9 bases from V and 0 bases from J, with 16 bases between. The CDR3 region is CATQASPGNQETQYF. The CDR3 nucleotides are TGTGCCACCCAAGCCTCCCCCGGGAACCAAGAGACCCAGTACTTC.

The chain is built from TRBV7-2 and TRBJ1-5, with unresolved D. The CDR3 extends over 13 amino acids. V shed 5 bases and J shed 2 bases, with 7 bases lying between them. Per the germline V gene, CDR1 is SGHTA and CDR2 is FQGNSA. CDR3 residues: CASSQKGNQPQHF. As DNA, the CDR3 is TGTGCCAGCAGCCAGAAGGGCAATCAGCCCCAGCATTTT.

This clonotype appeared a few times. CDR3 region: CASSRYRGGDEQFF. Here the CDR3 DNA reads TGTGCCAGCAGTCGTTACAGGGGGGGCGATGAGCAGTTCTTC. The chain recombines TRBV28 with TRBJ2-1; TRBD1 is a possible D gene (8 bases). Germline V gene sequence: CDR1 MDHEN, CDR2 SYDVKM. V was clipped by 5 bases and J by 8 bases, with 16 bases between them. CDR3 size: 14 residues. Filled out from reference TRBV28 and TRBJ2-1, the complete variable domain reads DVKVTQSSRYLVKRTGEKVFLECVQDMDHENMFWYRQDPGLGLRLIYFSYDVKMKEKGDIPEGYSVSREKKERFSLILESASTNQTSMYLCASSRYRGGDEQFFGPGTRLTVL.

The chain links TRBV20-1 to TRBJ1-4; D is uncertain. Trimming shortened V by 0 bases and J by 5 bases, and 10 bases separated the two germline ends. Germline CDR1 DFQATT, CDR2 SNEGSKA (reference sequence). This CDR3 has 14 amino acids. In nucleotides, the CDR3 is TGCAGTGCTAGAGATAAAGTCAGGAATGAAAAACTGTTTTTT. As protein: CSARDKVRNEKLFF.

In its sample, this clonotype was seen many times. The genes are TRBV7-2 and TRBJ1-4; no reliable D call. Germline V gene data show CDR1 as SGHTA and CDR2 as FQGNSA. V lost 1 base, J lost 4 bases, and 7 bases lay in between. CDR3 length: 14 residues. CDR3 sequence: CASSLDSYNEKLFF. The CDR3 bases are TGTGCCAGCAGCTTAGACTCATATAATGAAAAACTGTTTTTT.

The rearrangement joins TRBV27 to TRBJ2-7, with TRBD2 matching 11 bases. Germline CDR1 is MNHEY and CDR2 is SMNVEV (reference sequence). The CDR3 totals 14 residues. V dropped 7 bases and J dropped 5; count of bases not matched to a gene: 7. The CDR3 DNA reads TGTGCCAGCAAACTACTAGCGGGAGAGGACGAGCAGTACTTC. Amino acids: CASKLLAGEDEQYF.

CDR3 sequence (DNA): TGTGCCAGCAGCCTGTCCTCGGGTGAAAAACTGTTTTTT. Amino acid sequence: CASSLSSGEKLFF. The chain employs TRBV12-3 or TRBV12-4 and TRBJ1-4; D is undetermined. V gave up 6 bases and J gave up 7 bases, with 12 bases separating them. This CDR3 is 13 amino acids long.

The chain links TRBV30 to TRBJ2-1; 10 bases are shared with TRBD2. Germline V gene lookup returns CDR1 GTSNPN and CDR2 SVGIG (reference sequence). This CDR3 has 14 amino acids. The trim removed 3 bases at V and 4 bases at J, leaving 3 bases unmatched. The CDR3, as DNA: TGTGCCTGGAGCCGGACTAGCGGTTACAATGAGCAGTTCTTC. This codes for CAWSRTSGYNEQFF.

This chain uses TRBV7-9 with TRBJ2-1, with a weak D call TRBD1 (7 bases). The CDR3 has 16 residues. The V and J ends lost 5 bases and 2 bases respectively, with 16 bases between them. Germline V gene sequence: CDR1 SEHNR, CDR2 FQNEAQ (reference sequence). The DNA of the CDR3 is TGTGCCAGCAGCCCCGCAGGGGGGTTCGCCTACAATGAGCAGTTCTTC. Residues: CASSPAGGFAYNEQFF.

This clonotype was picked up a small number of times. This chain links TRBV6-1 with TRBJ2-3; possible D gene TRBD1, 6 bases. CDR1 is MNHNS, CDR2 SASEGT, per germline. This CDR3 is 16 amino acids long. Trimming pared 4 bases from V and 3 bases from J, leaving 17 bases between. In DNA, the CDR3 is TGTGCCAGCAGTGCTAACAGGGAACTTAGGACAGATACGCAGTATTTT. Translation gives CASSANRELRTDTQYF.

The chain combines TRBV19 with TRBJ1-4; 8 nucleotides line up with TRBD1. Per the germline V gene, CDR1 is LNHDA and CDR2 is SQIVND (reference sequence). Trimming cost V 4 bases and J 8 bases; bases outside gene matches: 12. This CDR3 contains 16 residues. In DNA form, the CDR3 reads TGTGCCAGTAGTACTTACCCGGACAGGGTAGGGGAAAAACTGTTTTTT. This translates into CASSTYPDRVGEKLFF.

This clonotype was counted a few times. The chain is built from TRBV29-1 and TRBJ1-1; D is unresolved. This CDR3 region has 12 residues. Germline lookup yields CDR1 SQVTM and CDR2 ANQGSEA. The ends were cut back, 7 bases at V and 1 base at J, with 10 bases in the middle. The chain's CDR3 is CSANYANTEAFF. The CDR3 DNA sequence: TGCAGCGCAAACTATGCGAACACTGAAGCTTTCTTT.

V usage is TRBV11-2 and J usage is TRBJ2-1; the match to TRBD1 covers 8 bases. Germline V gives CDR1 SGHAT, CDR2 FQNNGV. This CDR3 is built from 17 residues. Germline trimming cut 5 bases from V and 10 bases from J; bases unmatched to any gene: 19. This CDR3 reads CASSHKHLGQALGEQFF. The CDR3, as DNA: TGTGCCAGCAGCCACAAACACCTGGGACAGGCCTTGGGGGAGCAGTTCTTC.

J is TRBJ1-2 and V is TRBV6-1; 9 bases map to TRBD1. In germline, CDR1 is MNHNS, CDR2 SASEGT. The CDR3 covers 16 residues. With V trimmed by 1 base and J by 5 bases, 8 bases remained unmatched. The CDR3 region is CASSEVGTGGAYGYTF. As DNA, the CDR3 is TGTGCCAGCAGTGAAGTCGGAACAGGGGGCGCGTATGGCTACACCTTC.

This clonotype has more than one count but fewer than ten. The chain recombines TRBV15 with TRBJ2-1; D may match TRBD1 or TRBD2 (6 bases each). Germline V gene data show CDR1 as LNHNV and CDR2 as YYDKDF (reference sequence). The CDR3 has 15 amino acids. V lost 5 bases, J lost 2 bases, and 13 bases lay in between. The CDR3: CATSGGGRTYNEQFF. The CDR3 DNA follows: TGTGCCACCAGCGGAGGGGGGAGGACCTACAATGAGCAGTTCTTC.

The V gene is TRBV19, the J gene TRBJ1-1; TRBD1 matches at 9 bases. Trimming at V came to 7 bases and at J to 5 bases, leaving 14 bases not matched to a gene. There are 16 residues in the CDR3. The V gene's germline CDR1 is LNHDA and CDR2 SQIVND (reference sequence). The DNA of the CDR3 is TGTGCCAGTACCCTGGGACAGGGCGTTTATCTGACTGAAGCTTTCTTT. Protein product: CASTLGQGVYLTEAFF.

This clonotype was detected a few times. The CDR3 sequence is CATIRVWSTDTQYF. DNA for the CDR3: TGTGCCACCATCCGAGTCTGGTCTACAGATACGCAGTATTTT. This chain uses TRBV24-1 with TRBJ2-3; D unresolved. In germline, CDR1 is KGHDR, CDR2 SFDVKD. Trimming cost V 8 bases and J 3 bases, with 14 bases left between them. This CDR3 spans 14 amino acids.